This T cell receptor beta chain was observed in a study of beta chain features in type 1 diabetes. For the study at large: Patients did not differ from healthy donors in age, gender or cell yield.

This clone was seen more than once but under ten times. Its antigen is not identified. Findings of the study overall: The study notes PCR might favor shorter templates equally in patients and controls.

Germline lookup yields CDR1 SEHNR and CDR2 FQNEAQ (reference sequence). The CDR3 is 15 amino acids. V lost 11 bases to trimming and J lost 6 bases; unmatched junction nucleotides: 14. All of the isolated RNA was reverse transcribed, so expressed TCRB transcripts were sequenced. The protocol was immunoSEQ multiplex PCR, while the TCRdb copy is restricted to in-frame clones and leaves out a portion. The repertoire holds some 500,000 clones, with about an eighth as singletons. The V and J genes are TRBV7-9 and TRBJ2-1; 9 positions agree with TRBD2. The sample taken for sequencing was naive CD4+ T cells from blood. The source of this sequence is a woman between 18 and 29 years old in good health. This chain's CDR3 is CAGDSGTSWVNEQFF. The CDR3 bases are TGTGCCGGAGACTCCGGGACTAGCTGGGTCAATGAGCAGTTCTTC.